A few counts support the clone carrying this T cell receptor (beta chain). Its antigen is undetermined. TCRdb used MiXCR to reprocess the reads, holding one entry per CDR3 protein. The data show some 440,000 distinct CDR3 sequences, about a third seen once. The ends lost 9 bases at V and 0 bases at J; junction bases unmatched: 15. The CDR3 is 18 residues long. Germline V gene lookup returns CDR1 SGHVS and CDR2 FNYEAQ. The data derive from a study of T cell repertoires in cytomegalovirus infection. Background on the study: Indicated by public TCR beta signatures were CMV infection and matching HLA type. Broader study findings: Identification of carriers of CMV plus the relevant HLA was achieved through cumulative public TCR beta family frequency. The response measured ex vivo was dominated by TCR beta clonotypes (HLA-C-restricted and CMV-specific).

The rearrangement uses TRBV7-6 and TRBJ2-2; 8 positions agree with TRBD2. Sequenced material: PBMCs. The receptor was derived from a human donor in good health (CMV status not recorded). Some clones in this sample may be carry-over from other donors' samples. The CDR3 loop is CASSLGGGRFPNTGELFF. The CDR3 nucleotides read TGTGCCAGTTCTCTGGGCGGGGGGCGCTTTCCGAACACCGGGGAGCTGTTTTTT.